This T cell receptor (beta chain) came from a study of identical twins. Notes on the study in general: Shared out-of-frame alpha sequences (those common to twins) showed excess low generation probability. Insertions were reduced in abundant cord blood beta clonotypes but not in memory repertoires.

The donor group consisted entirely of healthy Caucasians. Concerning this clonotype itself: Its antigen is unidentified.

One entry per CDR3 protein, called by TCRdb with MiXCR from the 5' RACE reads. The sample holds 1.5 million to 2 million distinct CDR3 sequences, under 35% seen once. The clonotype comes from a newborn girl in good health. Sequencing input: cord blood.

The CDR3 region is CSAREPPGSDNEQFF. In nucleotides, the CDR3 is TGCAGTGCTAGAGAACCCCCGGGGAGCGACAATGAGCAGTTCTTC. This chain links TRBV20-1 with TRBJ2-1; D perhaps matches TRBD2 (5 bases). Germline CDR1 DFQATT, CDR2 SNEGSKA (reference sequence). The V end lost 0 bases, the J end lost 5 bases, and 14 bases lay between the germline ends. This CDR3 spans 15 amino acids.